One and the same sample provided the 10 T cell receptor beta chains below, sequenced in a study of T cell responses to AZD1222 COVID-19 vaccine. The table came from immunoSEQ multiplex PCR; TCRdb's copy has only in-frame clones and leaves some out. The table shows roughly 140,000 clones, with approximately 90% occurring only once. The specimen was peripheral blood, collected 28 days after the second AZD1222 dose. The receptors come from an adult who received the AZD1222 COVID-19 vaccine.

Turning to this clone: Other DNA sequences in this sample translate to the same CDR3. The V call is TRBV7-9, the J call TRBJ1-2, with a tentative D call TRBD1 (6 bases). This CDR3 is 14 amino acids long. Germline assignment: CDR1 SEHNR and CDR2 FQNEAQ (reference sequence). The V gene lost 5 bases and the J gene lost 8 bases, with 18 bases spanning the gap. The CDR3 reads CASSLRGGVRGYTF. The CDR3 DNA reads as TGTGCCAGCAGCCTAAGGGGGGGCGTGAGGGGCTACACCTTC.

This clone has ten or more counts. CDR3 sequence (DNA): TGTGCCAGCAGCTTAGAAGTGGCAGGGAAGAATGGCTACACCTTC. Protein product: CASSLEVAGKNGYTF. V and J are TRBV7-9 and TRBJ1-2; D is possibly TRBD1 (5 bases). The CDR3 has 15 residues. Germline lookup yields CDR1 SEHNR and CDR2 FQNEAQ (reference sequence). V gave up 1 base and J gave up 6 bases, with 15 bases separating them. Combining the CDR3 with reference TRBV7-9 and TRBJ1-2 gives the whole variable domain DTGVSQNPRHKITKRGQNVTFRCDPISEHNRLYWYRQTLGQGPEFLTYFQNEAQLEKSRLLSDRFSAERPKGSFSTLEIQRTEQGDSAMYLCASSLEVAGKNGYTFGSGTRLTVV.

This chain uses TRBV9 with TRBJ2-7, with TRBD2 identical over 10 bases. This CDR3 is 14 amino acids long. Trimming cost V 3 bases and J 5 bases; bases outside gene matches: 5. Germline CDR1 SGDLS, CDR2 YYNGEE. CDR3 residues: CASSATSGRNEQYF. The CDR3, as DNA: TGTGCCAGCAGCGCGACTAGCGGGCGGAACGAGCAGTACTTC.

The V gene is TRBV28, the J gene TRBJ1-1; D is perhaps TRBD1 (5 bases). Germline-derived CDR1 and CDR2 are MDHEN and SYDVKM. Trimming took 6 bases from V and 4 from J, leaving 12 bases between them. The CDR3 contains 13 residues. DNA for the CDR3: TGTGCCAGCAGCCTCGTTAGGGGCACTGAAGCTTTCTTT. Amino acids: CASSLVRGTEAFF. The full variable domain, completed using reference TRBV28 and TRBJ1-1, is DVKVTQSSRYLVKRTGEKVFLECVQDMDHENMFWYRQDPGLGLRLIYFSYDVKMKEKGDIPEGYSVSREKKERFSLILESASTNQTSMYLCASSLVRGTEAFFGQGTRLTVV.

The chain links TRBV9 to TRBJ1-1; a possible D gene is TRBD1 (5 bases). V was trimmed by 0 bases and J by 4 bases, leaving 13 bases between them. Germline CDR1 SGDLS, CDR2 YYNGEE. The length of the CDR3 is 15 residues. CDR3 amino acids: CASSVGGSVSTEAFF. Written as DNA, the CDR3 is TGTGCCAGCAGCGTAGGGGGGAGCGTTAGCACTGAAGCTTTCTTT.

The V and J genes are TRBV5-8 and TRBJ1-2; 10 bases agree with TRBD1. The CDR3 is 17 amino acids. Germline CDR1 is SGHTS and CDR2 is YDEGEE. V dropped 6 bases and J dropped 5; count of bases not matched to a gene: 16. Written as DNA, the CDR3 is TGTGCCAGCACCTCTGACAGGGGGCGCCCCTCGGGTTATGGCTACACCTTC. Translation gives CASTSDRGRPSGYGYTF.

This chain links TRBV6-5 with TRBJ2-3; 7 bases line up with TRBD2. Germline lookup yields CDR1 MNHEY and CDR2 SVGAGI. CDR3 size: 15 residues. The V segment lost 8 bases and the J segment 2 bases; nucleotides outside the gene matches: 10. CDR3 amino acids: CASSRKAGYTDTQYF. CDR3 bases: TGTGCCAGCTCAAGAAAAGCGGGGTACACAGATACGCAGTATTTT.

This chain connects TRBV6-5 to TRBJ1-1, with a tentative D call TRBD1 (5 bases). Deletions cut 7 bases from V and 5 bases from J, with 17 bases between. Germline values: CDR1 MNHEY, CDR2 SVGAGI. The CDR3 loop spans 14 amino acids. Here the CDR3 DNA reads TGTGCCAGCACCACCCAGAGGGGTGGAACTGAAGCTTTCTTT. This encodes CASTTQRGGTEAFF.

The chain recombines TRBV14 with TRBJ2-7; TRBD2 matches 8 bases. This CDR3 has 14 residues. Germline values: CDR1 SGHDN, CDR2 FVKESK. Germline trimming cut 4 bases from V and 4 bases from J; bases unmatched to any gene: 6. CDR3 sequence: CASSLIAGSYEQYF. The CDR3 bases are TGTGCCAGCAGCCTAATAGCGGGAAGTTACGAGCAGTACTTC. The entire variable domain, with the rest obtained from reference TRBV14 and TRBJ2-7, is as follows: EAGVTQFPSHSVIEKGQTVTLRCDPISGHDNLYWYRRVMGKEIKFLLHFVKESKQDESGMPNNRFLAERTGGTYSTLKVQPAELEDSGVYFCASSLIAGSYEQYFGPGTRLTVT.

The chain uses TRBV19 and TRBJ2-5, with a weak D call TRBD2 (6 bases). V was pared by 6 bases and J by 5 bases, with 13 bases between. CDR1 and CDR2 from the germline V gene are LNHDA and SQIVND (reference sequence). There are 13 residues in the CDR3. CDR3 loop: CASSGSGTETQYF. The CDR3 coding sequence is TGTGCCAGTAGCGGGAGTGGTACGGAGACCCAGTACTTC.